This T cell receptor (beta chain) was sequenced in a study of T-cell memory formation after mild COVID-19. MiXCR, run by TCRdb on the 5' RACE reads, gives a single entry per CDR3 protein. The repertoire has more than 300,000 distinct CDR3 sequences, around 15% of them found once; the top ten carry 20% to 25%. CDR1 SGHRS and CDR2 YFSETQ come from the germline V gene. The CDR3 consists of 15 residues. The J segment lost 2 bases and the V segment lost 1 base, leaving 2 bases of the junction unmatched. This sequence joins TRBV5-1 and TRBJ2-2; 7 positions match TRBD1. The receptor's source is a man between 18 and 35 years old who had mild COVID-19 (a few samples of this study predate the infection). Cell type and time point are not known. The sequencing sample was made of PBMCs or a T cell subset sorted from them (not recorded which). CDR3 sequence (DNA): TGCGCCAGCAGCTTGTGGGACAGTAACACCGGGGAGCTGTTTTTT. It is translated as CASSLWDSNTGELFF.